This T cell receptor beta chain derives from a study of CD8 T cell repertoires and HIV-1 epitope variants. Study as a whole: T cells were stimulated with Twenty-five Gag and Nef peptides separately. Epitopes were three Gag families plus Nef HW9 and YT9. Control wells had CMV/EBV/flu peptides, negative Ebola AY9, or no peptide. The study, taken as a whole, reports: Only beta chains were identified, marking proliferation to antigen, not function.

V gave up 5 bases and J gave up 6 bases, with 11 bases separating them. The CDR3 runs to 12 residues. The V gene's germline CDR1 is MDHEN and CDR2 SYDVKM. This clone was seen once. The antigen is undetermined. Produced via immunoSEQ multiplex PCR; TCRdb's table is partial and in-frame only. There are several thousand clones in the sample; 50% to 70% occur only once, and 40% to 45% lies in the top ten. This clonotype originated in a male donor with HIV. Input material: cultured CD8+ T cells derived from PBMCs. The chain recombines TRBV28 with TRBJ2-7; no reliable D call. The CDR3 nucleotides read TGTGCCAGCAGTGCACTTCTTGGCGAGCAGTACTTC. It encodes CASSALLGEQYF.